This T cell receptor (beta chain) was captured in a study of molecular identifiers for immune sequencing clone quantification. Findings and caveats of the study: More than 98% of effector molecules, versus under 1% of naive-cell molecules, belonged to clones above 20 RNA copies.

Previously described methods and listed TCR primers were used for bulk TCR libraries. TCRdb reprocessed the PCR reads with MiXCR, giving one entry per CDR3 protein. In the table there are over 60,000 distinct CDR3 sequences, around 19% of which are singletons. A note on this clonotype: Its cognate antigen is unknown.

The CDR3 extends over 12 amino acids. Trimming pared 6 bases from V and 10 bases from J, leaving 15 bases between. Sorting selected naive CD8 T cells with a CD8+CD4-CCR7+CD45RA+ phenotype. The chain has TRBV12-3 or TRBV12-4 and TRBJ1-2; the D gene is possibly TRBD1 (5 bases). This receptor was obtained from a human donor in good health. Some libraries in this study had Jurkat cell RNA spiked in. The sample was naive CD8+ T cells from blood, with Jurkat cell RNA spiked in. Subset of the sample: FACS-sorted CD8+CD4-CCR7+CD45RA+ naive T cells. The CDR3 DNA is TGTGCCAGCAGCTGGGACCAGGTGGACTACACCTTC. As protein: CASSWDQVDYTF.